This is a list of T cell receptor beta chains from one sample in a study of OX40 agonist ivuxolimab in advanced cancers. Some clones are missing from TCRdb's copy, which holds only in-frame ones; the method was immunoSEQ multiplex PCR. Counted here are more than 60,000 clones, about 80% occurring once; the ten biggest clones make up around 4.5%. The source material was CD4+ or CD8+ T cells sorted from blood, sampled in a trial of the OX40 agonist ivuxolimab. Every receptor here comes from an adult with an advanced solid tumor such as melanoma, head and neck, liver or kidney cancer. Each CDR3 is given with its conserved first and last residue. Each record gives: J gene, D gene, clone size, V gene, CDR3 protein, CDR3 DNA. A D gene is named only where the DNA matches it firmly. Some rows have no size entry. The others give once, few or many, or a class for an expanded clone.

TRBJ2-1	TRBD1	-	TRBV29-1	CSGDRGLNEQFF	TGCAGCGGGGACAGGGGATTGAATGAGCAGTTCTTC
TRBJ2-2	-	-	TRBV5-5	CASSLVQEELFF	TGTGCCAGCAGCTTGGTTCAGGAGGAGCTGTTTTTT
TRBJ1-1	-	-	TRBV5-1	CASSFSQGNTEAFF	TGCGCCAGCAGCTTCAGTCAGGGGAACACTGAAGCTTTCTTT
TRBJ1-5	-	-	TRBV5-1	CARGRRGGGYSNQPQHF	TGCGCCCGAGGACGTCGGGGCGGAGGGTATAGCAATCAGCCCCAGCATTTT
TRBJ2-7	-	few	TRBV5-1	CASSFGRRTTYEQYF	TGCGCCAGCAGCTTTGGAAGGAGGACCACTTACGAGCAGTACTTC
TRBJ2-4	TRBD1	-	TRBV4-3	CASSQDPTAGGKNIQYF	TGCGCCAGCAGCCAAGATCCTACCGCAGGGGGCAAAAACATTCAGTACTTC
TRBJ2-1	TRBD1	-	TRBV19	CASSVGQGYNEQFF	TGTGCCAGTAGCGTGGGACAGGGCTACAATGAGCAGTTCTTC
TRBJ1-5	-	-	TRBV7-2	CASSSRDSNQPQHF	TGTGCCAGCAGCTCCCGGGACAGCAATCAGCCCCAGCATTTT
TRBJ2-6	-	-	TRBV19	CASSTRTSGANVLTF	TGTGCCAGTAGTACCCGGACCTCTGGGGCCAACGTCCTGACTTTC
TRBJ2-2	-	-	TRBV5-1	CASSLAGNTGELFF	TGCGCCAGCAGCTTGGCAGGGAACACCGGGGAGCTGTTTTTT
TRBJ1-2	TRBD1	-	TRBV10-2	CASSPAGQGAYGYTF	TGCGCCAGCAGTCCCGCGGGACAGGGGGCCTATGGCTACACCTTC
TRBJ1-2	-	-	TRBV7-8	CASSFMTGDGYGYTF	TGTGCCAGCAGCTTCATGACAGGAGACGGGTATGGCTACACCTTC
TRBJ1-1	TRBD1	-	TRBV27	CASSSTGGGSTEAFF	TGTGCCAGCAGTTCCACAGGGGGGGGAAGTACTGAAGCTTTCTTT
TRBJ2-5	TRBD1	-	TRBV9	CASSARDRGLQETQYF	TGTGCCAGCAGCGCCCGGGACAGGGGGCTTCAAGAGACCCAGTACTTC
TRBJ1-5	-	-	TRBV5-1	CASSLRGERNQPQHF	TGCGCCAGCAGCTTGAGGGGGGAGAGGAATCAGCCCCAGCATTTT
TRBJ1-5	TRBD1	-	TRBV27	CASSLGQGVNQPQHF	TGTGCCAGCAGTTTGGGACAGGGGGTCAATCAGCCCCAGCATTTT
TRBJ1-1	-	-	TRBV2	CASSIGVNTEAFF	TGTGCCAGCAGTATCGGGGTGAACACTGAAGCTTTCTTT
TRBJ1-5	TRBD1	-	TRBV6-1	CASRGQGRWNQPQHF	TGTGCCAGCAGAGGACAGGGTCGGTGGAATCAGCCCCAGCATTTT
TRBJ1-2	-	-	TRBV29-1	CSVLGGGRRGYTF	TGCAGCGTATTAGGCGGCGGGAGACGTGGCTACACCTTC
TRBJ2-5	TRBD1	-	TRBV7-3	CASSSTGEWGETQYF	TGTGCCAGCAGCTCTACAGGGGAATGGGGGGAGACCCAGTACTTC
TRBJ2-5	-	-	TRBV19	CASSIAGVQETQYF	TGTGCCAGTAGTATAGCGGGGGTCCAAGAGACCCAGTACTTC
TRBJ2-3	-	-	TRBV5-4	CASSGEGWADTQYF	TGTGCCAGCAGTGGCGAGGGGTGGGCAGATACGCAGTATTTT
TRBJ2-3	-	-	TRBV9	CASTNADTQYF	TGTGCCAGCACAAATGCAGATACGCAGTATTTT
TRBJ1-3	-	-	TRBV6-1	CASRGFGNTIYF	TGTGCCAGCAGGGGATTTGGAAACACCATATATTTT
TRBJ1-5	-	-	TRBV7-8	CASSLEARTGNQPQHF	TGTGCCAGCAGCTTAGAGGCCAGGACGGGCAATCAGCCCCAGCATTTT
TRBJ1-2	TRBD1	-	TRBV19	CASTLGAGQPNYGYTF	TGTGCCAGTACTCTGGGGGCGGGACAGCCTAACTATGGCTACACCTTC
TRBJ2-7	-	few	TRBV5-6	CASSGWDNLYEQYF	TGTGCCAGCAGCGGGTGGGACAACCTCTACGAGCAGTACTTC
TRBJ1-1	-	-	TRBV6-1	CASSNTGLTEAFF	TGTGCCAGCAGCAATACAGGGCTCACTGAAGCTTTCTTT
TRBJ1-2	TRBD1	-	TRBV5-6	CASNKQGSRGYTF	TGTGCCAGCAACAAACAGGGGAGTCGGGGCTACACCTTC